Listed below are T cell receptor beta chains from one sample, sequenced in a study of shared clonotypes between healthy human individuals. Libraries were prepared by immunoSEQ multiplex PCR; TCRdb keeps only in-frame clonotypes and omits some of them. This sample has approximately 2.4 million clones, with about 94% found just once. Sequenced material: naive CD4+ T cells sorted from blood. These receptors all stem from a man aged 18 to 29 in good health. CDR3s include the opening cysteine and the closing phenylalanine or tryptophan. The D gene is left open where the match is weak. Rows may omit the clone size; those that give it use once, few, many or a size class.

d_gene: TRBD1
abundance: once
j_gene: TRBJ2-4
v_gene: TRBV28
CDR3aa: CASKRDSRILAKNIQYF
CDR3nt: TGTGCCAGCAAAAGGGACAGCAGGATTCTAGCCAAAAACATTCAGTACTTC

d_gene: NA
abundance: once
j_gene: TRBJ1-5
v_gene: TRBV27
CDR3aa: CASSFRDGQPQHF
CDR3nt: TGTGCCAGCAGTTTCCGGGACGGGCAGCCCCAGCATTTT

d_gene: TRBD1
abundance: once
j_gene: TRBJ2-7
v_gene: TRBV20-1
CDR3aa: CSGKGGDEQYF
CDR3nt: TGCAGTGGTAAAGGGGGCGACGAGCAGTACTTC

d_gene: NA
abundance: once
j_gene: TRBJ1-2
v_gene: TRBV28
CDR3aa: CASRSFNYGYTF
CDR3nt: TGTGCCAGCAGGTCGTTTAACTATGGCTACACCTTC

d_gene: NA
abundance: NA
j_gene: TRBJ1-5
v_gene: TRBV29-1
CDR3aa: CSVGGSYGQPQHF
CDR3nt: TGCAGCGTTGGGGGCTCTTATGGTCAGCCCCAGCATTTT

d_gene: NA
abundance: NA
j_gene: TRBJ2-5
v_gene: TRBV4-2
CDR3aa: CASSQEYETGTRETQYF
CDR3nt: TGTGCCAGCAGCCAAGAGTATGAGACAGGGACTAGAGAGACCCAGTACTTC

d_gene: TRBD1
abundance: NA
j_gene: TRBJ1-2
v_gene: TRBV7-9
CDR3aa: CASTPLFGTGENYGYTF
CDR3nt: TGTGCCAGCACCCCTTTGTTTGGGACAGGGGAAAATTATGGCTACACCTTC

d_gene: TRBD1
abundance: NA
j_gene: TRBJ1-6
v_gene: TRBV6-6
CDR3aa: CASSSDRGNNSPLHF
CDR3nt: TGTGCCAGCAGCTCGGACAGGGGCAATAATTCACCCCTCCACTTT

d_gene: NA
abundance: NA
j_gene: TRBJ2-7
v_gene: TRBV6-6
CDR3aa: CASSPGTLGSYEQYF
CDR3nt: TGTGCCAGCAGTCCAGGGACACTCGGGAGCTACGAGCAGTACTTC

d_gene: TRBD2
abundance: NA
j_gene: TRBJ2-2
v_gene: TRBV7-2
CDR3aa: CASRPTSGGNTGELFF
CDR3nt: TGTGCCAGCAGACCTACTAGCGGGGGAAACACCGGGGAGCTGTTTTTT

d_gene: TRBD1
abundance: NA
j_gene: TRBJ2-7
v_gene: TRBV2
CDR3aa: CASSRNDPGGSSSYEQYF
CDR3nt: TGTGCCAGCAGTAGAAACGATCCAGGGGGCAGCTCTTCCTACGAGCAGTACTTC

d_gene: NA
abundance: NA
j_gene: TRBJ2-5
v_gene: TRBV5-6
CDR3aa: CASSFPGGETQYF
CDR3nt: TGTGCCAGCAGCTTCCCAGGCGGGGAGACCCAGTACTTC

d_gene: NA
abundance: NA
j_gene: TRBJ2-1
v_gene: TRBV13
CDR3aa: CASSLGDEQFF
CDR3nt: TGTGCCAGCAGCTTGGGTGATGAGCAGTTCTTC

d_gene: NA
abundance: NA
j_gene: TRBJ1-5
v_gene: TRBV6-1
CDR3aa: CASSPDGASNQPQHF
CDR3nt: TGTGCCAGCAGTCCGGACGGGGCTAGCAATCAGCCCCAGCATTTT

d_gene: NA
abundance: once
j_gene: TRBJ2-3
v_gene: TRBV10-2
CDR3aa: CASSEPQTDTQYF
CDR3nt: TGCGCCAGCAGTGAGCCCCAAACAGATACGCAGTATTTT

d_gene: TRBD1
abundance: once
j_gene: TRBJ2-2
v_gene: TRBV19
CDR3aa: CASRDQGATGELFF
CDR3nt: TGTGCCAGTAGAGATCAGGGGGCTACCGGGGAGCTGTTTTTT

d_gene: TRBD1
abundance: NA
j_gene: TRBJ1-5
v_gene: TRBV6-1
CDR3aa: CASMYQDRSNQPQHF
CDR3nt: TGTGCCAGCATGTACCAGGACAGGAGCAATCAGCCCCAGCATTTT

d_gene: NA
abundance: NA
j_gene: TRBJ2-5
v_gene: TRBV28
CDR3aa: CASSTDSGETQYF
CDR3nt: TGTGCCAGCAGTACGGACAGTGGAGAGACCCAGTACTTC

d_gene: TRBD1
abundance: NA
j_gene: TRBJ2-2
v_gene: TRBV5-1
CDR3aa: CASSFRDRGAGELFF
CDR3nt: TGCGCCAGCAGCTTCCGGGACAGGGGCGCCGGGGAGCTGTTTTTT

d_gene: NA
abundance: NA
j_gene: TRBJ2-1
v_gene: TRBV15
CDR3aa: CATSRAGSYNEQFF
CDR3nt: TGTGCCACCAGCAGAGCGGGAAGCTACAATGAGCAGTTCTTC

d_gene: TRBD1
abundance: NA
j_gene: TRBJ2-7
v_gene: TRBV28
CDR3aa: CASSLVARTGGNEQYF
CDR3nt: TGTGCCAGCAGTTTAGTGGCCCGGACAGGGGGGAACGAGCAGTACTTC

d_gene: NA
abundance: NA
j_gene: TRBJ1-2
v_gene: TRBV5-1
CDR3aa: CASSQFAEGYHYGYTF
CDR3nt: TGCGCCAGCAGCCAGTTCGCGGAGGGCTATCACTATGGCTACACCTTC

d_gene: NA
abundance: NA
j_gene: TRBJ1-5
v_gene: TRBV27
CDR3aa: CASSLFLVKQPQHF
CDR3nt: TGTGCCAGCAGTTTATTTTTGGTGAAACAGCCCCAGCATTTT

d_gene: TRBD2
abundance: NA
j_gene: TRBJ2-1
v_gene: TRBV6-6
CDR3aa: CASRQLTGTTNDEQFF
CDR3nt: TGTGCCAGCAGGCAACTTACCGGGACTACCAACGATGAGCAGTTCTTC

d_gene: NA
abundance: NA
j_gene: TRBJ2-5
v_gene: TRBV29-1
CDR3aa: CSARVDYQETQYF
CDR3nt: TGCAGCGCCCGGGTGGACTACCAAGAGACCCAGTACTTC

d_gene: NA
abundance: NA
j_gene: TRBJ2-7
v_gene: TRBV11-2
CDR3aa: CASSLGAGLAYEQYF
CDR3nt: TGTGCCAGCAGCTTAGGCGCCGGCCTGGCCTACGAGCAGTACTTC

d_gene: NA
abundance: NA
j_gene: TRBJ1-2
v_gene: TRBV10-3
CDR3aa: CAISESFSVNF
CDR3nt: TGTGCCATCAGTGAGTCATTTTCCGTCAACTTC

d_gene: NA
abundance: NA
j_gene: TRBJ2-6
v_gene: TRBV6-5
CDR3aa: CATLMPGANVLTF
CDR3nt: TGTGCCACCCTCATGCCTGGGGCCAACGTCCTGACTTTC

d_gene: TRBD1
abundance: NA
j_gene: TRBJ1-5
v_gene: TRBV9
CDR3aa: CASSEGAGNQPQHF
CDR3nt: TGTGCCAGCAGCGAGGGGGCCGGCAATCAGCCCCAGCATTTT

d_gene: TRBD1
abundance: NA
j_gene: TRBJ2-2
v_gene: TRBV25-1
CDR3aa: CASSVTGTGSGELFF
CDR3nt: TGTGCCAGCAGCGTCACCGGGACAGGGTCCGGGGAGCTGTTTTTT

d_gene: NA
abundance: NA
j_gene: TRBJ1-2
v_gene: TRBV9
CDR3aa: CASSPSEGGKGYTF
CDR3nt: TGTGCCAGCAGCCCTTCGGAGGGCGGGAAGGGCTACACCTTC

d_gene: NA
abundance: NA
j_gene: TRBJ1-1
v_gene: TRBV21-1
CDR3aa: CASSLSCGGPAFF
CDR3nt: TGTGCCAGCAGCCTAAGTTGTGGGGGGCCAGCTTTCTTT

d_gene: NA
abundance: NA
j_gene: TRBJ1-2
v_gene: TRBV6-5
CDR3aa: CANGAGYTF
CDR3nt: TGTGCCAATGGGGCTGGCTACACCTTC

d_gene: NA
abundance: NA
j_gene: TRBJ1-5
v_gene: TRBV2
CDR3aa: CASLGFRNQPQHF
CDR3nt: TGTGCCAGCCTAGGGTTTCGCAATCAGCCCCAGCATTTT

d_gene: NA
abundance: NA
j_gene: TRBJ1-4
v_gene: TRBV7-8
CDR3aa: CASSLGWQGPTNEKLFF
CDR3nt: TGTGCCAGCAGCTTAGGTTGGCAGGGGCCAACTAATGAAAAACTGTTTTTT

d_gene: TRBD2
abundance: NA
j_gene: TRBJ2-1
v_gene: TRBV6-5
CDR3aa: CASSHGGKSYNEQFF
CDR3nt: TGTGCCAGCAGCCACGGGGGGAAATCCTACAATGAGCAGTTCTTC

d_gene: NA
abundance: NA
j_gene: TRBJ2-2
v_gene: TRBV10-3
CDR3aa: CATSKNTGELFF
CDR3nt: TGTGCCACCAGCAAGAACACCGGGGAGCTGTTTTTT